The present T cell receptor beta chain was sequenced within a study of identical twins. This clonotype showed up just a few times. All of the donors were Caucasians in good health. TCRdb re-analysed the 5' RACE reads in MiXCR, keeping a single row per CDR3 protein. The data hold 700,000 to 950,000 distinct CDR3 sequences, with roughly 12% observed a single time. V lost 0 bases and J 1 base, leaving 12 bases between the germline ends. The length of the CDR3 is 16 residues. CDR1 SGHRS and CDR2 YFSETQ come from the germline V gene. This same sample was also taken into another study, of yellow fever vaccine responses in identical twins. That source adds: As reported, the vaccine T cell response of twins seemed partly convergent and partly personalized.

The specimen was PBMCs. The chain carries TRBV5-1 and TRBJ2-3; tentatively, D is TRBD1 (5 bases). The source of this sequence is a young woman in good health. The DNA of the CDR3 is TGCGCCAGCAGCTTGGCCAGGGATACGCGCACAGATACGCAGTATTTT. It translates to CASSLARDTRTDTQYF.